This T cell receptor beta chain was profiled in a study of vaccination and CD4 T cells after COVID-19. Overall study: Post-COVID samples had a sampling time that fell a median roughly 98 days after diagnosis (range 35 to 161).

The Oncomine TCR Beta short-read assay was applied to DNA of cultured CD4+ T cells. MiXCR was run by TCRdb on the PCR reads, yielding one entry per CDR3 protein. This sample carries under 20,000 distinct CDR3 sequences, 65% to 80% of them seen once, and the ten largest clones take about 18%. Germline assignment: CDR1 LNHDA and CDR2 SQIVND (reference sequence). This CDR3 is 15 amino acids long. V lost 3 bases to trimming and J lost 6 bases, with 15 bases between them. The treatment here: approximately 10-day PBMC culture with coronavirus spike peptide pools or control peptides (ViraFEST assay). For ViraFEST, peptide pools expanded antigen-specific T cells, after which the TCRs were sequenced. Notes on this clonotype: Antigen unknown.

The gene calls are TRBV19 and TRBJ1-5, with a possible D match to TRBD1 (6 bases). The sequencing here drew on CD4+ T cells from blood, cultured in vitro, taken after SARS-CoV-2 vaccination. The sequence was obtained from a human donor who received a COVID-19 vaccine. Here the CDR3 reads CASSIQGPPGQPQHF. The CDR3 DNA reads TGTGCCAGTAGTATTCAGGGGCCCCCGGGTCAGCCCCAGCATTTT.